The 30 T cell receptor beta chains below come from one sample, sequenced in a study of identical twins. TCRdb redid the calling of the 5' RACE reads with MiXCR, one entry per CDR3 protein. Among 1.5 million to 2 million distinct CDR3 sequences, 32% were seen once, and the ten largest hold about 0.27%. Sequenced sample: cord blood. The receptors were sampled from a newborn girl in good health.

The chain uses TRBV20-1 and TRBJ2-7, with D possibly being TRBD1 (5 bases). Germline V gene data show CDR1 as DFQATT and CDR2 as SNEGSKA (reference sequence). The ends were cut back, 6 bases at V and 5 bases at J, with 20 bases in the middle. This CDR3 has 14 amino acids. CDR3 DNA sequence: TGCAGTGCCCAGCGTCAGGGCCAATTGGACGAGCAGTACTTC. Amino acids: CSAQRQGQLDEQYF.

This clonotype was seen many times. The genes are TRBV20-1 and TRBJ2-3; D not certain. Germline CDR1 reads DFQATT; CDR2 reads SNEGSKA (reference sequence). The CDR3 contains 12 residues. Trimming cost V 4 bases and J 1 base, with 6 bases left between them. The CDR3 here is CSAKRGTDTQYF. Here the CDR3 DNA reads TGCAGTGCTAAGCGTGGCACAGATACGCAGTATTTT.

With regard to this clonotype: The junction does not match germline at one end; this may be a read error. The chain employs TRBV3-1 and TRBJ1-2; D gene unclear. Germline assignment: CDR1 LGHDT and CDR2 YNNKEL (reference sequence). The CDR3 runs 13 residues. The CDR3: CASSRRGFYGYNF. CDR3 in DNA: TGTGCCAGCAGCCGCCGCGGGTTTTATGGCTACAACTTC.

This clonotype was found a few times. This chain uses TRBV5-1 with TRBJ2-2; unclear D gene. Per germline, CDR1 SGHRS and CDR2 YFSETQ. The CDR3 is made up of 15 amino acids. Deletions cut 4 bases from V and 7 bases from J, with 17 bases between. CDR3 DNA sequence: TGCGCCAGCAGCCGTAATGGGCAAAACGGCGGGGAGCTGTTTTTT. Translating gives CASSRNGQNGGELFF.

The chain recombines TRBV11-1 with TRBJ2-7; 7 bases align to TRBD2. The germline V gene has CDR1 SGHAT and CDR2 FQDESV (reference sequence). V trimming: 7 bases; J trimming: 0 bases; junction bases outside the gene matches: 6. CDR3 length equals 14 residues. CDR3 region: CASTQSGNSYEQYF. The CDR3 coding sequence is TGTGCCAGCACCCAGAGCGGGAACTCCTACGAGCAGTACTTC. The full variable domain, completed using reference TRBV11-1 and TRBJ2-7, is EAEVAQSPRYKITEKSQAVAFWCDPISGHATLYWYRQILGQGPELLVQFQDESVVDDSQLPKDRFSAERLKGVDSTLKIQPAELGDSAMYLCASTQSGNSYEQYFGPGTRLTVT.

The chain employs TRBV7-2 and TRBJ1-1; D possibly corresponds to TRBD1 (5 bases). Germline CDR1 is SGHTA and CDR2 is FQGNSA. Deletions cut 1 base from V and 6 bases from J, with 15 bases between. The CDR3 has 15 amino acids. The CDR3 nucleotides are TGTGCCAGCAGCTTAGGGCAGGGACTGTCGGCTGAAGCTTTCTTT. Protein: CASSLGQGLSAEAFF.

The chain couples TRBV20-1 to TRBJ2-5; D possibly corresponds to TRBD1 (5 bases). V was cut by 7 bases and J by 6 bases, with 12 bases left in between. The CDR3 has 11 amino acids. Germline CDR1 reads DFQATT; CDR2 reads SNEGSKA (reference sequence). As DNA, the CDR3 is TGCAGTGTATTTGGGGCCCAGACCCAGTACTTC. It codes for CSVFGAQTQYF.

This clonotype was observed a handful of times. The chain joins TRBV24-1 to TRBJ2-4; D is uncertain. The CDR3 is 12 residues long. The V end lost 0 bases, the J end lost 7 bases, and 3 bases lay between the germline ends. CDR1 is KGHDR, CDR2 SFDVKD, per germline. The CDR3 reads CATSDLGNIQYF. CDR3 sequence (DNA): TGTGCCACCAGTGATTTGGGGAACATTCAGTACTTC.

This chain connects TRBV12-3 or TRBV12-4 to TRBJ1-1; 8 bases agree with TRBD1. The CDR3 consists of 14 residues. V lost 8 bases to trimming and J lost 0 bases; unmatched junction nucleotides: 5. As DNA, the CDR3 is TGTGCCAGCGCAGGGGGCGCAATGAACACTGAAGCTTTCTTT. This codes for CASAGGAMNTEAFF.

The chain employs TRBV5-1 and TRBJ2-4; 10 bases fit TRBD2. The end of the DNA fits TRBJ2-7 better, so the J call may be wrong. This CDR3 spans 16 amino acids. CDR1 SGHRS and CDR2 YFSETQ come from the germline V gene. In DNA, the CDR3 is TGCGCCAGCAGCTACCGATCGGGACTAGCGAGATACGAGCAGTACTTC. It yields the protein CASSYRSGLARYEQYF.

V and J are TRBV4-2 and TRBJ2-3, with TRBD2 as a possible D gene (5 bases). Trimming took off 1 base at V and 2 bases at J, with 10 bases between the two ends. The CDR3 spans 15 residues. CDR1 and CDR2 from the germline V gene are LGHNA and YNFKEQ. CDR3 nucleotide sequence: TGTGCCAGCAGCCAAGTTCAGAGGGACACAGATACGCAGTATTTT. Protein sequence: CASSQVQRDTDTQYF.

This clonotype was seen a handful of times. The CDR3 DNA reads as TGCAGTGCTAGAGATCTAAGGGGCAGGGGAAATCTCCAAGCTAACTATGGCTACACCTTC. Translation: CSARDLRGRGNLQANYGYTF. The rearrangement joins TRBV20-1 to TRBJ1-2, with D perhaps matching TRBD1 (6 bases). The CDR3 totals 20 residues. V was cut by 0 bases and J by 0 bases, with 26 bases left in between. Germline V gene lookup returns CDR1 DFQATT and CDR2 SNEGSKA (reference sequence).

The CDR3 is CASATRGGPSTDTQYF. CDR3 nucleotides: TGTGCCAGCGCGACGAGGGGGGGACCTAGCACAGATACGCAGTATTTT. The rearrangement joins TRBV2 to TRBJ2-3; maybe TRBD2 (7 bases). CDR3 length: 16 amino acids. The V and J ends lost 8 bases and 0 bases respectively, with 18 bases between them. Germline-derived CDR1 and CDR2 are SNHLY and FYNNEI. Full variable domain (outside the CDR3, taken from reference TRBV2 and TRBJ2-3): EPEVTQTPSHQVTQMGQEVILRCVPISNHLYFYWYRQILGQKVEFLVSFYNNEISEKSEIFDDQFSVERPDGSNFTLKIRSTKLEDSAMYFCASATRGGPSTDTQYFGPGTRLTVL.

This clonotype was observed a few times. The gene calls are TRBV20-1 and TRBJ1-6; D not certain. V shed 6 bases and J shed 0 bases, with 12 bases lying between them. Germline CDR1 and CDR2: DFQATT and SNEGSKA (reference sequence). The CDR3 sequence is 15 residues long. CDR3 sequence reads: CSATQFSSYNSPLHF. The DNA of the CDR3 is TGCAGTGCAACCCAGTTTAGCTCCTATAATTCACCCCTCCACTTT.

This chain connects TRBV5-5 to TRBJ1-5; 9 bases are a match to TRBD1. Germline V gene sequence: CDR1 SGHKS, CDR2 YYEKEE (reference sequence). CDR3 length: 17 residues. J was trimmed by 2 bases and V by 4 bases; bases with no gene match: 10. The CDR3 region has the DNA TGTGCCAGCAGCATGGACAGGGGAGAGTTTGGCAATCAGCCCCAGCATTTT. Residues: CASSMDRGEFGNQPQHF.

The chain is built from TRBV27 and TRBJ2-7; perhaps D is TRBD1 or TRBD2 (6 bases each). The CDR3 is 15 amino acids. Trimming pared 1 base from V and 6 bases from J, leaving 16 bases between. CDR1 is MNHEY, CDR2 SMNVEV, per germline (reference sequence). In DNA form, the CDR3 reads TGTGCCAGCAGTTTATGGGGGGCACAACACGGCGAGCAGTACTTC. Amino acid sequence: CASSLWGAQHGEQYF.

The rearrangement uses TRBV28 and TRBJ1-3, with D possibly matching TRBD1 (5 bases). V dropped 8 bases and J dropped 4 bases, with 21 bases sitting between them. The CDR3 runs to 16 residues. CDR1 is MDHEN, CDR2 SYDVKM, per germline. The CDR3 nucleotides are TGTGCCAGCCATCCCGACGGACCAGGGATAGGAAACACCATATATTTT. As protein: CASHPDGPGIGNTIYF.

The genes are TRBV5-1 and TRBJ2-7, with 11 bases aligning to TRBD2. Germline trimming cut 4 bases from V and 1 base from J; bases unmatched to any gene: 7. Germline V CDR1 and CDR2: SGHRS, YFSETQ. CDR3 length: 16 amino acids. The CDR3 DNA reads TGCGCCAGCAGCACACTACTAGCGGGAGCTTCCTACGAGCAGTACTTC. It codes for CASSTLLAGASYEQYF.

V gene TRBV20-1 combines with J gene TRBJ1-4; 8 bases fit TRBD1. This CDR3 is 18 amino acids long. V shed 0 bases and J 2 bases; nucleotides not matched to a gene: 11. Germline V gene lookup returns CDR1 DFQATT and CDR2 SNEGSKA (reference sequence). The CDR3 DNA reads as TGCAGTGCTAGAGATCATCGACGACAGGGGAGTACTAATGAAAAACTGTTTTTT. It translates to CSARDHRRQGSTNEKLFF.

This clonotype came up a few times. For the CDR3, the DNA is TGTGCCAGCAGCCCTCCCCACAGGGGTTGGACTGAAGCTTTCTTT. Translating it yields CASSPPHRGWTEAFF. The chain is built from TRBV28 and TRBJ1-1, with TRBD1 identical over 7 bases. The CDR3 is 15 residues long. Germline-derived CDR1 and CDR2 are MDHEN and SYDVKM. The junction had 12 bases not matched to a gene; V was cut back by 6 bases and J by 5 bases.

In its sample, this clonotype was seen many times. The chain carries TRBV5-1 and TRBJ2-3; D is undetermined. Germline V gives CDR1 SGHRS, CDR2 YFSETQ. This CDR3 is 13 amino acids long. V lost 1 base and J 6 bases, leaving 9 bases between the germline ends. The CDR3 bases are TGCGCCAGCAGCTTGAGCGTCGGGGATACGCAGTATTTT. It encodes CASSLSVGDTQYF.

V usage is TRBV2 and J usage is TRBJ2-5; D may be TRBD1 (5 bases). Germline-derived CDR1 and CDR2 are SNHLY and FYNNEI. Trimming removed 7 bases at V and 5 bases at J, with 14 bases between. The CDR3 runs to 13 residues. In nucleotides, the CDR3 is TGTGCCAGCATGCGAAGGGGTGGGGAGACCCAGTACTTC. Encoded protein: CASMRRGGETQYF.

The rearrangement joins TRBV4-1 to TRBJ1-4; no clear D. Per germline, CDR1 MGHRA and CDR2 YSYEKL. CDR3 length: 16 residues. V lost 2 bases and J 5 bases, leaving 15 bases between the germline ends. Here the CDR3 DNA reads TGCGCCAGCAGCCAATTACCGTCAGGTCCGAATGAAAAACTGTTTTTT. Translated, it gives CASSQLPSGPNEKLFF.

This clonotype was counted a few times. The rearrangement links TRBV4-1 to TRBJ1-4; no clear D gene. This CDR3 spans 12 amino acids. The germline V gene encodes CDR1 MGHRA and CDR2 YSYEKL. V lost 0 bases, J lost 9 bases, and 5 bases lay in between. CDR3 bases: TGCGCCAGCAGCCAAGATGGTCAAAAACTGTTTTTT. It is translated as CASSQDGQKLFF.

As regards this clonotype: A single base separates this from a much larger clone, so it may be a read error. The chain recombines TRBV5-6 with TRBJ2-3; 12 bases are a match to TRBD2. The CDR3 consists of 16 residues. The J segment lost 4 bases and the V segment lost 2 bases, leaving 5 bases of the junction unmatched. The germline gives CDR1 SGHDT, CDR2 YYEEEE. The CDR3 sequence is CASSFPTSGSADTQYF. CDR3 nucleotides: TGTGCCAGCAGCTTCCCGACTAGCGGGAGTGCAGATACGCAGTATTTT.

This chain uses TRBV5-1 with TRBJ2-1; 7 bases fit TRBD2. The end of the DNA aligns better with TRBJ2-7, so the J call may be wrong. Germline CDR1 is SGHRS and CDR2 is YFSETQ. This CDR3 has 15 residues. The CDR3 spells CASSFDEGGYNEQYF. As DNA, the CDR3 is TGCGCCAGCAGTTTTGATGAGGGAGGGTACAATGAGCAGTACTTC.

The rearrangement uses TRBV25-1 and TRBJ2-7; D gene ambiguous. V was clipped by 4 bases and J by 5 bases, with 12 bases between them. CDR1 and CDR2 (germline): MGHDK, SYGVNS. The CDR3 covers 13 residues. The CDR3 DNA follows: TGTGCCAGCAGTGGGGCGGTTGGCAACGAGCAGTACTTC. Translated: CASSGAVGNEQYF.

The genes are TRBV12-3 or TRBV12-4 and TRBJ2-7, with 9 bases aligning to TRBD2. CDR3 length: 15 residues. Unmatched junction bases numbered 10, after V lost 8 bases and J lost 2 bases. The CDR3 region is CASRTRLAGPYEQYF. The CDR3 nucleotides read TGTGCCAGCCGGACCAGGCTAGCGGGACCCTACGAGCAGTACTTC.

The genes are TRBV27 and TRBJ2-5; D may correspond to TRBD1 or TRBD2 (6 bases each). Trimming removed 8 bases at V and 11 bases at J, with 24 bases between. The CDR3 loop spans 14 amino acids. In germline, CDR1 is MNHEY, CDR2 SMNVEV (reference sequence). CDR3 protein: CASQLARGYNEQYF. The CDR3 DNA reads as TGTGCCAGCCAACTAGCCAGGGGATACAATGAGCAGTACTTC.

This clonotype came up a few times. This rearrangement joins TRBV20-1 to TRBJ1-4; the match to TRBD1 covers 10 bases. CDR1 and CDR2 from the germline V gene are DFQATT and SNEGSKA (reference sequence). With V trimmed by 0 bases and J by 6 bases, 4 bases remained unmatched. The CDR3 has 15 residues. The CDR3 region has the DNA TGCAGTGCTAGAGAGCCGACAGGGGGCTATGAAAAACTGTTTTTT. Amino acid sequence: CSAREPTGGYEKLFF.